The 22 T cell receptor beta chains below were found in one sample sequenced in a study of T cell repertoires in cytomegalovirus infection. TCRdb analysed the reads with MiXCR anew, one entry per CDR3 protein. This repertoire shows around 800,000 distinct CDR3 sequences, 30% to 35% found once; its top ten account for roughly 12%. These receptors are not linked to any known antigen. Sequenced here: cultured CD8+ T cells from PBMCs, sampled from culture after CMV antigen stimulation. All receptors come from a human donor in good health (CMV status not recorded). Some clones in this sample may be carry-over from other donors' samples.

This chain uses TRBV7-9 with TRBJ2-3; D not certain. Between the trimmed V and J ends, which lost 1 base and 2 bases, there was a span of 10 bases. The CDR3 is 15 residues long. Per germline, CDR1 SEHNR and CDR2 FQNEAQ (reference sequence). The CDR3 protein is CASSLEQPLTDTQYF. DNA for the CDR3: TGTGCCAGCAGCTTAGAACAGCCGCTCACAGATACGCAGTATTTT.

The rearrangement joins TRBV27 to TRBJ2-7, with a possible D match to TRBD1 (5 bases). The V and J ends lost 3 bases and 4 bases respectively, with 13 bases between them. The CDR3 totals 14 residues. Germline CDR1 is MNHEY and CDR2 is SMNVEV (reference sequence). DNA of the CDR3: TGTGCCAGCAGTTTTGTGGGGCTAGGGTACGAGCAGTACTTC. It specifies CASSFVGLGYEQYF.

This clonotype was counted between two and nine times. The J gene is TRBJ2-2, the V gene TRBV20-1, with a weak D call TRBD2 (5 bases). Germline CDR1 DFQATT, CDR2 SNEGSKA (reference sequence). Trimming stripped 1 base from V and 5 bases from J, with 11 bases between. This CDR3 region has 14 residues. As DNA, the CDR3 is TGCAGTGCTAGAGGGCTAGCCGCTACCGGGGAGCTGTTTTTT. It encodes CSARGLAATGELFF.

This chain links TRBV7-2 with TRBJ1-1; TRBD1 matches 8 bases. CDR1 is SGHTA, CDR2 FQGNSA, per germline. This CDR3 region has 16 residues. V was pared by 4 bases and J by 4 bases, with 11 bases of the junction left unmatched. The CDR3 reads CASSSSRGLRGTEAFF. The CDR3 DNA reads as TGTGCCAGCAGCTCAAGCAGGGGGCTGAGAGGCACTGAAGCTTTCTTT. Combining the CDR3 with reference TRBV7-2 and TRBJ1-1 gives the whole variable domain GAGVSQSPSNKVTEKGKDVELRCDPISGHTALYWYRQSLGQGLEFLIYFQGNSAPDKSGLPSDRFSAERTGGSVSTLTIQRTQQEDSAVYLCASSSSRGLRGTEAFFGQGTRLTVV.

This clonotype was counted at least ten times. The CDR3 DNA reads as TGTGCCAGCAGCCCTCGGGCGGGGCTGGACAATCAGCCCCAGCATTTT. Amino acids: CASSPRAGLDNQPQHF. The chain links TRBV7-2 to TRBJ1-5; TRBD1 might be the D (5 bases). Deletions cut 5 bases from V and 3 bases from J, with 17 bases between. The germline CDR1 and CDR2 sequences are SGHTA and FQGNSA. The CDR3 runs to 16 residues. The full variable domain, completed using reference TRBV7-2 and TRBJ1-5, is GAGVSQSPSNKVTEKGKDVELRCDPISGHTALYWYRQSLGQGLEFLIYFQGNSAPDKSGLPSDRFSAERTGGSVSTLTIQRTQQEDSAVYLCASSPRAGLDNQPQHFGDGTRLSIL.

This clonotype was recorded only once. The chain carries TRBV5-4 and TRBJ2-7, with D tentatively TRBD1 (6 bases). The CDR3 runs 13 residues. V lost 4 bases and J 5 bases, leaving 13 bases between the germline ends. Germline CDR1 and CDR2: SGHNT and YYREEE (reference sequence). The DNA of the CDR3 is TGTGCCAGCAGCCTCTGGACAGAGGACGAGCAGTACGTC. Translation gives CASSLWTEDEQYV.

With regard to this clonotype: Possible read error: a much larger clone is one base away. V usage is TRBV7-8 and J usage is TRBJ2-7; 9 positions agree with TRBD1. The CDR3 has 16 amino acids. Germline CDR1 is SGHVS and CDR2 is FQNEAQ. The DNA for the CDR3 is TGTGTCAGCAGCTTAGAGGTGACAGGGGGTACCTACGAGCAGTACTTC. Translated, it gives CVSSLEVTGGTYEQYF.

In its sample, this clonotype was seen a few times. The chain couples TRBV4-3 to TRBJ2-3; D unclear. Germline CDR1 reads LGHNA; CDR2 reads YSLEER. The CDR3 length is 15 residues. V was cut by 1 base and J by 0 bases, with 8 bases left in between. The CDR3 nucleotides read TGCGCCAGCAGCCAAGGGGATCGAAGCACAGATACGCAGTATTTT. Its translation: CASSQGDRSTDTQYF.

This clonotype has more than one count but fewer than ten. The chain has TRBV7-2 and TRBJ1-1; D gene unclear. V lost 8 bases and J 6 bases, leaving 16 bases between the germline ends. CDR1 SGHTA and CDR2 FQGNSA come from the germline V gene. CDR3 length equals 13 residues. The CDR3 sequence is CASLRGGRAEAFF. In nucleotides, the CDR3 is TGTGCCAGCCTAAGAGGAGGGAGGGCTGAAGCTTTCTTT.

The chain combines TRBV6-2 or TRBV6-3 with TRBJ2-3; D could derive from TRBD1 or TRBD2 (6 bases each). Per germline, CDR1 MNHEY and CDR2 SVGEGT. The ends were cut back, 4 bases at V and 4 bases at J, with 12 bases in the middle. The CDR3 length is 14 residues. CDR3 in amino acids: CASSWGAGSDTQYF. CDR3 nucleotides: TGTGCCAGCAGTTGGGGGGCAGGGTCAGATACGCAGTATTTT.

This clonotype was detected a few times. The CDR3 is CASSPDFGSYEQYF. CDR3 nucleotide sequence: TGTGCCAGCAGTCCGGACTTCGGCTCCTACGAGCAGTACTTC. This chain joins TRBV5-4 and TRBJ2-7; possibly TRBD2 for D (5 bases). The CDR3 length is 14 residues. CDR1 is SGHNT and CDR2 is YYREEE in the germline V gene (reference sequence). V was trimmed by 5 bases and J by 0 bases, leaving 12 bases between them.

This rearrangement joins TRBV10-3 to TRBJ2-1; 8 nucleotides match TRBD2. The germline CDR1 and CDR2 sequences are ENHRY and SYGVKD. There are 16 residues in the CDR3. With 6 bases clipped from V and 3 bases from J, the junction kept 10 bases outside the gene matches. The CDR3 spells CAISGVSGGDYNEQFF. CDR3 DNA: TGTGCCATCAGCGGTGTCTCGGGGGGGGACTACAATGAGCAGTTCTTC.

This clonotype has only a few counts. The CDR3 region is CASSVPIAGGDTDTQYF. Here the CDR3 DNA reads TGTGCCAGCAGCGTCCCAATAGCGGGGGGCGACACAGATACGCAGTATTTT. The V and J genes are TRBV9 and TRBJ2-3; 10 bases are a match to TRBD2. Germline V gives CDR1 SGDLS, CDR2 YYNGEE. Trimming took 2 bases from V and 2 from J; bases not matched to a gene: 8. The CDR3 covers 17 residues.

This clonotype was seen a handful of times. CDR3 sequence reads: CSVEGRQGKRTEAFF. The CDR3 bases are TGCAGCGTTGAAGGCCGACAGGGGAAGAGAACTGAAGCTTTCTTT. The rearrangement joins TRBV29-1 to TRBJ1-1; the match to TRBD1 covers 8 bases. The germline V gene has CDR1 SQVTM and CDR2 ANQGSEA. The CDR3 contains 15 residues. Trimming cost V 1 base and J 5 bases; bases outside gene matches: 9.

The chain combines TRBV6-1 with TRBJ2-5; D may match TRBD1 or TRBD2 (5 bases each). Looked up from germline, CDR1 is MNHNS and CDR2 is SASEGT. The V end was cut by 2 bases, the J end by 3 bases, with 19 bases between. The CDR3 totals 17 residues. The CDR3 DNA reads as TGTGCCAGCAGTGAAAACGGAGGCAGGGATTGGGAAGAGACCCAGTACTTC. Its translation: CASSENGGRDWEETQYF.

The V call is TRBV4-3, the J call TRBJ2-1, with 11 bases lining up with TRBD2. Germline CDR1 and CDR2: LGHNA and YSLEER. V shed 3 bases and J 7 bases; nucleotides not matched to a gene: 11. The CDR3 covers 17 residues. The CDR3 DNA follows: TGCGCCAGCAGCCAGCCTCGACTAGCGGGGCGGGGGAATGAGCAGTTCTTC. Translation gives CASSQPRLAGRGNEQFF.

The rearrangement uses TRBV7-9 and TRBJ1-6, with TRBD1 matching 10 bases. CDR1 SEHNR and CDR2 FQNEAQ come from the germline V gene (reference sequence). The J segment lost 10 bases and the V segment lost 4 bases, leaving 4 bases of the junction unmatched. The CDR3 has 14 amino acids. CDR3 DNA sequence: TGTGCCAGCAGCTCGACAGGGGGCGGATCACCCCTCCACTTT. Amino acid sequence: CASSSTGGGSPLHF.

This clonotype has a handful of counts. The V and J genes are TRBV7-9 and TRBJ2-1, with 7 bases matching TRBD1. Trimming took 5 bases from V and 3 from J; bases not matched to a gene: 10. CDR3 length: 16 residues. Germline V gene sequence: CDR1 SEHNR, CDR2 FQNEAQ (reference sequence). The CDR3 DNA follows: TGTGCCAGCAGCATGCCCACACAGGGGTTCTACAATGAGCAGTTCTTC. It specifies CASSMPTQGFYNEQFF.

This clonotype was counted between two and nine times. The chain couples TRBV2 to TRBJ1-4; TRBD1 might be the D (6 bases). The CDR3 runs 17 residues. Trimming cost V 11 bases and J 5 bases, with 27 bases left between them. In germline, CDR1 is SNHLY, CDR2 FYNNEI. CDR3 loop: CASYDGGPGGLNEKLFF. CDR3 in DNA: TGTGCCTCCTACGATGGGGGGCCCGGTGGGTTGAATGAAAAACTGTTTTTT.

The chain joins TRBV5-5 to TRBJ2-1, with TRBD2 matching 10 bases. In germline, CDR1 is SGHKS, CDR2 YYEKEE (reference sequence). This CDR3 has 18 residues. After removal of 1 base from V and 0 bases from J, the junction contained 7 bases not matched to a gene. CDR3 sequence: CASSLTLAGVSSYNEQFF. DNA of the CDR3: TGTGCCAGCAGCTTGACCCTAGCGGGGGTAAGCTCCTACAATGAGCAGTTCTTC.

The sample holds many counts of this clonotype. The chain uses TRBV7-2 and TRBJ2-5; 8 nucleotides line up with TRBD2. CDR3 length: 14 residues. Germline CDR1 reads SGHTA; CDR2 reads FQGNSA. V dropped 3 bases and J dropped 4; count of bases not matched to a gene: 4. Written as DNA, the CDR3 is TGTGCCAGCAGCTTTGGGACTAGGGGAGAGACCCAGTACTTC. It yields the protein CASSFGTRGETQYF.

This clonotype was observed a single time. The genes are TRBV19 and TRBJ1-5; 8 bases fit TRBD1. The length of the CDR3 is 16 residues. From germline, CDR1 is LNHDA and CDR2 SQIVND (reference sequence). V lost 7 bases, J lost 7 bases, and 15 bases stayed unmatched. CDR3 sequence (DNA): TGTGCCAGTACCTTGCACTCTCAGGGGGCTGACCAGCCCCAGCATTTT. Residues: CASTLHSQGADQPQHF. Supplemented by reference TRBV19 and TRBJ1-5, the full variable domain reads DGGITQSPKYLFRKEGQNVTLSCEQNLNHDAMYWYRQDPGQGLRLIYYSQIVNDFQKGDIAEGYSVSREKKESFPLTVTSAQKNPTAFYLCASTLHSQGADQPQHFGDGTRLSIL.